The T cell receptor beta chain under discussion was sequenced for a study of graft-versus-host responses after intestinal transplantation. Study-wide background: Anti-thymocyte globulin was used for induction in all recipients, who then took tacrolimus and steroids for roughly three years.

Generated by immunoSEQ multiplex PCR, the TCRdb table keeps only in-frame clones and is missing some. In the table there are 100,000 or so clones, roughly 90% of which are singletons. Germline loops: CDR1 SGHTA, CDR2 FQGNSA. CDR3 length: 11 residues. V dropped 5 bases and J dropped 3 bases, with 5 bases sitting between them. To note about this clone: Its specificity is unknown. Other DNA sequences from this sample encode an identical CDR3 as well.

Study observations and caveats: Recipient bone marrow held GvH clones, some seen earlier in ileum or blood. Across patients carrying graft-donor T cell macrochimerism, allografts held high graft-versus-host to host-versus-graft clonal ratios. The study associated peak circulating GvH clone levels with early post-transplant HvG declines.

The rearrangement links TRBV7-2 to TRBJ2-7; D gene uncertain. The TCR comes from a human donor who received an intestinal transplant. Material: unstimulated CD4+ T cells sorted from spleen or lymph node cells, obtained before intestinal transplant. Here the CDR3 DNA reads TGTGCCAGCAGCCTGTACTACGAGCAGTACTTC. Translated: CASSLYYEQYF.